This T cell receptor beta chain was found in a study of blood T cell repertoires in COVID-19. The junction had 13 bases not matched to a gene; V was cut back by 5 bases and J by 5 bases. CDR1 and CDR2 (germline): SGHRS, YFSETQ. The CDR3 loop spans 16 amino acids. TCRdb's copy holds only in-frame clones and misses some; the assay was immunoSEQ multiplex PCR. The sample includes some 430,000 clones, 90% of them seen just once. Material for sequencing was PBMCs or T cells enriched from blood (not recorded which). This chain connects TRBV5-1 to TRBJ1-1; TRBD1 matches 9 bases. This receptor was identified in a man between 18 and 29 years old who had recovered from COVID-19. The CDR3 DNA is TGCGCCAGCAGTAGGACAGGGGAATCGAAGGGAACTGAAGCTTTCTTT. The encoded protein is CASSRTGESKGTEAFF.